The clone carrying this T cell receptor beta chain showed up just a few times. The source of the sample is a study of PD-L1 blockade in urothelial cancer. Study-wide background: Per blood sample, T cells had a median of around 150,000.

The sample's time point: peripheral blood 6 weeks after treatment start. This CDR3 has 11 amino acids. Germline V lookup: CDR1 LNHDA, CDR2 SQIVND (reference sequence). J lost 8 bases, V lost 6 bases, and 1 base had no gene match. The table came from immunoSEQ multiplex PCR; TCRdb's copy has only in-frame clones and leaves some out. The profile covers about 120,000 clones, with around 89% appearing a single time and 1.5% to 2% taken by the ten largest. This sequence originates from a man aged 60 to 75 with urothelial cancer. Source: PBMCs, taken around atezolizumab (anti-PD-L1) treatment. V usage is TRBV19 and J usage is TRBJ1-5; 7 bases fit TRBD1. CDR3: CASSTGEPQHF. CDR3 in DNA: TGTGCCAGTAGCACAGGGGAGCCCCAGCATTTT.